A single sample gave rise to the 31 T cell receptor beta chains below, sequenced in a study of T-cell reconstitution after alpha-beta-depleted transplantation in children. Unique molecular identifiers were built into the TCRbeta library. MiXCR, run by TCRdb on the PCR reads, gives a single entry per CDR3 protein. Of 350,000 to 450,000 distinct CDR3 sequences in the sample, about a fifth were seen once. The specimen was PBMCs from the stem cell graft donor, collected from the stem cell graft. The receptor source for this set is a human donor who donated a stem cell graft to a child with acute myeloid leukemia.

The chain links TRBV20-1 to TRBJ2-7, with 9 bases aligning to TRBD2. Germline V CDR1 and CDR2: DFQATT, SNEGSKA (reference sequence). The CDR3 is 16 residues long. Trimming at V came to 5 bases and at J to 2 bases, leaving 13 bases not matched to a gene. The CDR3 loop is CSASPIAGVGPYEQYF. The CDR3 nucleotides are TGCAGTGCTTCCCCTATAGCGGGAGTGGGTCCCTACGAGCAGTACTTC.

J is TRBJ1-5 and V is TRBV7-2; tentative D call: TRBD1 (6 bases). This CDR3 has 16 amino acids. Germline V CDR1 and CDR2: SGHTA, FQGNSA. Between the trimmed V and J ends, which lost 1 base and 1 base, there was a span of 11 bases. This chain's CDR3 is CASSLGAQGSNQPQHF. The CDR3 DNA is TGTGCCAGCAGCTTAGGGGCCCAGGGGAGCAATCAGCCCCAGCATTTT.

The sample holds many counts of this clonotype. V gene TRBV12-3 or TRBV12-4 combines with J gene TRBJ2-2; 7 bases match TRBD1. The CDR3 is made up of 15 amino acids. Trimming cost V 2 bases and J 4 bases; bases outside gene matches: 4. Here the CDR3 reads CASSLRDSRTGELFF. The DNA of the CDR3 is TGTGCCAGCAGTTTACGGGACAGCCGCACCGGGGAGCTGTTTTTT.

The genes are TRBV3-1 and TRBJ2-1; TRBD2 matches at 11 bases. Germline CDR1 reads LGHDT; CDR2 reads YNNKEL (reference sequence). The CDR3 contains 15 residues. Trimming at V came to 4 bases and at J to 6 bases, leaving 5 bases not matched to a gene. CDR3 DNA: TGTGCCAGCAGCCCCGGGACTAGCGGTTTCAATGAGCAGTTCTTC. Translation gives CASSPGTSGFNEQFF.

This clonotype was counted many times. This chain joins TRBV20-1 and TRBJ2-7; D is unresolved. This CDR3 has 12 amino acids. Germline V CDR1 and CDR2: DFQATT, SNEGSKA (reference sequence). Trimming shortened V by 7 bases and J by 0 bases, and 10 bases separated the two germline ends. The CDR3 DNA reads as TGCAGTGGCACCTTGGGCTCCTACGAGCAGTACTTC. This gives the protein CSGTLGSYEQYF.

The rearrangement links TRBV11-2 to TRBJ2-4; no definite D call. The V end was cut by 2 bases, the J end by 1 base, with 18 bases between. The length of the CDR3 is 18 residues. Germline V lookup: CDR1 SGHAT, CDR2 FQNNGV. For the CDR3, the DNA is TGTGCCAGCAGCTTAACTGGTCGGGCCGGATTCGCCAAAAACATTCAGTACTTC. This gives the protein CASSLTGRAGFAKNIQYF.

This clonotype occurred a few times. The rearrangement joins TRBV12-3 or TRBV12-4 to TRBJ1-5, with TRBD1 matching 10 bases. The junction had 6 bases not matched to a gene; V was cut back by 5 bases and J by 5 bases. This CDR3 spans 15 amino acids. CDR3 sequence (DNA): TGTGCCAGCAGTGCGTCCGGGACAGGGGATCAGCCCCAGCATTTT. It codes for CASSASGTGDQPQHF.

The chain joins TRBV7-9 to TRBJ1-4; TRBD1 might be the D (6 bases). CDR3 length equals 15 residues. Germline V gene sequence: CDR1 SEHNR, CDR2 FQNEAQ (reference sequence). Between the trimmed V and J ends, which lost 5 bases and 7 bases, there was a span of 17 bases. The CDR3 nucleotides are TGTGCCAGCAGCCGACAGACAGGCGCTCCTGAAAAACTGTTTTTT. Translation: CASSRQTGAPEKLFF.

In its sample, this clonotype was seen many times. The rearrangement joins TRBV29-1 to TRBJ2-5; TRBD1 is a possible D gene (6 bases). Trimming took 8 bases from V and 0 from J, leaving 10 bases between them. Germline assignment: CDR1 SQVTM and CDR2 ANQGSEA. This CDR3 comprises 12 residues. The CDR3 loop reads CSQRTDQETQYF. The CDR3 DNA is TGCAGCCAAAGGACAGACCAAGAGACCCAGTACTTC.

The chain joins TRBV5-1 to TRBJ2-7, with TRBD2 matching 14 bases. Trimming cost V 1 base and J 0 bases; bases outside gene matches: 6. Germline lookup yields CDR1 SGHRS and CDR2 YFSETQ. This CDR3 has 18 amino acids. As DNA, the CDR3 is TGCGCCAGCAGCTTGACAGTCGGGACTAGCGGGAGCTCCTACGAGCAGTACTTC. It encodes CASSLTVGTSGSSYEQYF.

The chain recombines TRBV20-1 with TRBJ2-3; possibly TRBD2 for D (6 bases). The germline V and J ends were trimmed by 0 bases and 0 bases, with 16 bases remaining between them. CDR1 and CDR2 from the germline V gene are DFQATT and SNEGSKA (reference sequence). The CDR3 contains 17 residues. The CDR3 region is CSARDRGAGTSTDTQYF. As DNA, the CDR3 is TGCAGTGCTAGAGATCGTGGGGCGGGGACTAGCACAGATACGCAGTATTTT.

The chain employs TRBV12-3 or TRBV12-4 and TRBJ2-1; 10 bases are shared with TRBD1. Trimming removed 6 bases from V and 6 bases from J; junction bases left unmatched: 8. The CDR3 length is 15 residues. In DNA form, the CDR3 reads TGTGCCAGCAGCTTTGGGGACAGGGGACCCAATGAGCAGTTCTTC. Translating it yields CASSFGDRGPNEQFF.

This chain links TRBV6-1 with TRBJ2-7, with TRBD1 identical over 7 bases. This CDR3 contains 14 residues. Germline CDR1 is MNHNS and CDR2 is SASEGT. The trim removed 6 bases at V and 11 bases at J, leaving 16 bases unmatched. The CDR3: CASSTTGLRPLEYF. DNA for the CDR3: TGTGCCAGCAGCACGACAGGGTTAAGGCCTCTGGAGTACTTC.

The table lists this clonotype with many counts. V and J are TRBV20-1 and TRBJ2-1; TRBD1 might be the D (6 bases). This CDR3 is built from 17 residues. The V end lost 1 base, the J end lost 0 bases, and 16 bases lay between the germline ends. Germline CDR1 reads DFQATT; CDR2 reads SNEGSKA (reference sequence). CDR3 protein: CSARAQGRASSYNEQFF. In DNA, the CDR3 is TGCAGTGCTAGAGCACAGGGTAGGGCCAGCTCCTACAATGAGCAGTTCTTC.

The rearrangement uses TRBV20-1 and TRBJ2-3; possibly TRBD1 or TRBD2 for D (5 bases each). CDR1 DFQATT and CDR2 SNEGSKA come from the germline V gene (reference sequence). This CDR3 is 12 amino acids long. V was pared by 0 bases and J by 4 bases, with 5 bases between. The CDR3 region is CSAREGADTQYF. The CDR3 nucleotides read TGCAGTGCTAGAGAGGGGGCAGATACGCAGTATTTT.

This clonotype was picked up many times. Here the CDR3 DNA reads TGTGCCAGCAGCGCAGAGACCCAGTACTTC. The encoded protein is CASSAETQYF. The rearrangement joins TRBV28 to TRBJ2-5; D gene ambiguous. Per the germline V gene, CDR1 is MDHEN and CDR2 is SYDVKM. This CDR3 has 10 amino acids. The V end lost 6 bases, the J end lost 4 bases, and 3 bases lay between the germline ends.

In DNA form, the CDR3 reads TGCAGTGCTAGAGGAGGGCTCAATCAGCCCCAGCATTTT. Translation: CSARGGLNQPQHF. The chain uses TRBV20-1 and TRBJ1-5; D unresolved. Looked up from germline, CDR1 is DFQATT and CDR2 is SNEGSKA (reference sequence). V was pared by 1 base and J by 3 bases, with 7 bases between. There are 13 residues in the CDR3.

This clonotype has only a few counts. The V call is TRBV29-1, the J call TRBJ2-1; D perhaps matches TRBD2 (6 bases). Looked up from germline, CDR1 is SQVTM and CDR2 is ANQGSEA. The CDR3 spans 12 residues. Trimming cost V 6 bases and J 8 bases, with 14 bases left between them. DNA of the CDR3: TGCAGCGTGGACCAGGGCGGGGATGAGCAGTTCTTC. Amino acids: CSVDQGGDEQFF.

This clonotype was seen only a few times. The rearrangement uses TRBV4-1 and TRBJ2-4, with TRBD2 matching over 11 bases. This CDR3 region has 15 residues. The junction had 9 bases not matched to a gene; V was cut back by 6 bases and J by 8 bases. Germline V CDR1 and CDR2: MGHRA, YSYEKL. CDR3 coding DNA: TGCGCCAGCAGTGGTTCTAGCGGGAGGAAGGACATTCAGTACTTC. Translation: CASSGSSGRKDIQYF.

This clonotype occurred many times. V and J are TRBV29-1 and TRBJ2-1, with 8 bases that match TRBD1. The V segment lost 1 base and the J segment 2 bases; nucleotides outside the gene matches: 7. Germline CDR1 is SQVTM and CDR2 is ANQGSEA. This CDR3 spans 16 amino acids. This CDR3 is CSVEGLQGGAYNEQFF. Here the CDR3 DNA reads TGCAGCGTTGAAGGGCTACAGGGGGGAGCCTACAATGAGCAGTTCTTC.

CDR3 nucleotide sequence: TGTGCCAGCAGCTGGGACAGGGGGAACACCGGGGAGCTGTTTTTT. This translates into CASSWDRGNTGELFF. The chain recombines TRBV7-2 with TRBJ2-2; 10 bases map to TRBD1. Trimming cost V 4 bases and J 1 base; bases outside gene matches: 0. Germline values: CDR1 SGHTA, CDR2 FQGNSA. The CDR3 is made up of 15 amino acids. The entire variable domain, with the rest obtained from reference TRBV7-2 and TRBJ2-2, is as follows: GAGVSQSPSNKVTEKGKDVELRCDPISGHTALYWYRQSLGQGLEFLIYFQGNSAPDKSGLPSDRFSAERTGGSVSTLTIQRTQQEDSAVYLCASSWDRGNTGELFFGEGSRLTVL.

Points on this clonotype: A read error is possible here, since a much larger clone lies one base away. This chain uses TRBV29-1 with TRBJ2-3, with D perhaps TRBD1 (6 bases). This CDR3 has 13 amino acids. Germline V gives CDR1 SQVTM, CDR2 ANQGSEA. The ends were cut back, 6 bases at V and 6 bases at J, with 16 bases in the middle. This CDR3 is CSVNIRDTDTQYF. As DNA, the CDR3 is TGCAGCGTCAACATCCGGGACACGGATACGCAGTATTTT.

CDR3 sequence (DNA): TGCGCCAGCAGAAAAGCGGGAAAGGCGGATACGCAGTATTTT. It yields the protein CASRKAGKADTQYF. The chain employs TRBV5-1 and TRBJ2-3; 7 nucleotides line up with TRBD2. Germline trimming cut 5 bases from V and 6 bases from J; bases unmatched to any gene: 9. Germline CDR1 is SGHRS and CDR2 is YFSETQ. The CDR3 sequence is 14 residues long.

The chain uses TRBV12-3 or TRBV12-4 and TRBJ2-1; 11 positions match TRBD1. J lost 8 bases, V lost 6 bases, and 9 bases had no gene match. The CDR3 has 15 residues. The CDR3 spells CASRGGQGAKYEQFF. Written as DNA, the CDR3 is TGTGCCAGCAGAGGAGGACAGGGGGCTAAGTATGAGCAGTTCTTC.

This chain connects TRBV6-5 to TRBJ1-4; D remains unclear. CDR1 is MNHEY, CDR2 SVGAGI, per germline. The length of the CDR3 is 14 residues. Trimming took 2 bases from V and 4 from J, leaving 8 bases between them. Here the CDR3 DNA reads TGTGCCAGCAGTTACAGGTGGAATAATGAAAAACTGTTTTTT. This gives the protein CASSYRWNNEKLFF.

This clonotype was counted ten times or more. The chain is built from TRBV29-1 and TRBJ2-5; 7 bases are a match to TRBD2. Germline lookup yields CDR1 SQVTM and CDR2 ANQGSEA. CDR3 length equals 15 residues. V gave up 4 bases and J gave up 4 bases; unmatched junction bases: 12. This chain's CDR3 is CSVVLLTGGGETQYF. The CDR3 coding sequence is TGCAGCGTTGTCCTCCTTACGGGAGGTGGAGAGACCCAGTACTTC.

At least ten counts were recorded for this clonotype. The chain is built from TRBV27 and TRBJ2-2; D gene unclear. CDR1 and CDR2 (germline): MNHEY, SMNVEV (reference sequence). Trimming removed 1 base at V and 0 bases at J, with 12 bases between. The CDR3 runs to 17 residues. The CDR3 region is CASSLWAEVTNTGELFF. Written as DNA, the CDR3 is TGTGCCAGCAGTTTATGGGCTGAAGTAACGAACACCGGGGAGCTGTTTTTT.

The chain employs TRBV25-1 and TRBJ1-5, with D possibly being TRBD1 (5 bases). The CDR3 length is 15 residues. The germline V and J ends were trimmed by 8 bases and 1 base, with 15 bases remaining between them. The germline V gene has CDR1 MGHDK and CDR2 SYGVNS. The CDR3 region is CASRGGEGSNQPQHF. The DNA of the CDR3 is TGTGCCAGCCGGGGCGGGGAAGGGAGCAATCAGCCCCAGCATTTT. Full variable domain (missing parts from reference TRBV25-1 and TRBJ1-5): EADIYQTPRYLVIGTGKKITLECSQTMGHDKMYWYQQDPGMELHLIHYSYGVNSTEKGDLSSESTVSRIRTEHFPLTLESARPSHTSQYLCASRGGEGSNQPQHFGDGTRLSIL.

This chain connects TRBV20-1 to TRBJ2-3; no firm D call. The CDR3 covers 15 residues. Germline CDR1 is DFQATT and CDR2 is SNEGSKA (reference sequence). Between the trimmed V and J ends, which lost 0 bases and 6 bases, there was a span of 16 bases. CDR3 region: CSAREASSPQDTQYF. Written as DNA, the CDR3 is TGCAGTGCTAGAGAGGCGAGTTCCCCACAGGATACGCAGTATTTT.

There are many counts of this clonotype. The chain has TRBV12-3 or TRBV12-4 and TRBJ2-2; D assignment may be TRBD1 or TRBD2 (5 bases each). With 1 base removed from V and 5 bases from J, the gap between germline ends came to 8 bases. This CDR3 comprises 14 residues. The CDR3 nucleotides are TGTGCCAGCAGTTTAGGGGACGCGACCGGGGAGCTGTTTTTT. Amino acid sequence: CASSLGDATGELFF.

The chain is built from TRBV24-1 and TRBJ2-2; D remains ambiguous. Germline V gene sequence: CDR1 KGHDR, CDR2 SFDVKD. There are 12 residues in the CDR3. The V and J ends lost 9 bases and 3 bases respectively, with 7 bases between them. Written as DNA, the CDR3 is TGTGCCACCGGGTGGGACACCGGGGAGCTGTTTTTT. This encodes CATGWDTGELFF.